The 28 T cell receptor beta chains presented below share a single source sample, sequenced in a study of Graves' ophthalmopathy and Graves' hyperthyroidism. RNA served as the template for amplifying TCR beta CDR3 regions. An initial RT-PCR round employing HTBI primers preceded a second-round multiplex PCR. Via MiXCR, TCRdb re-called the multiplex PCR reads, giving one row per CDR3 protein. The sample lists about 550,000 distinct CDR3 sequences; roughly 39% were seen once. Sequencing was done on a sample of peripheral blood or thyroid tissue (not recorded which). The receptors come from an adult man with Graves' hyperthyroidism.

This clonotype has only a few counts. This chain connects TRBV30 to TRBJ2-7; a possible D gene is TRBD1 (6 bases). Germline CDR1 is GTSNPN and CDR2 is SVGIG (reference sequence). V lost 6 bases and J lost 2, with 14 bases in between. The CDR3 consists of 13 residues. The CDR3 sequence is CACEGTGTYEQYF. The CDR3 region has the DNA TGTGCCTGCGAGGGAACAGGGACCTACGAGCAGTACTTC.

V and J are TRBV7-6 and TRBJ2-2; 10 nucleotides match TRBD1. The CDR3 length is 18 residues. The trim removed 0 bases at V and 0 bases at J, leaving 4 bases unmatched. CDR1 is SGHVS and CDR2 is FNYEAQ in the germline V gene. CDR3 amino acids: CASSLAGQGTANTGELFF. Written as DNA, the CDR3 is TGTGCCAGCAGCTTAGCGGGACAGGGGACAGCGAACACCGGGGAGCTGTTTTTT. Together with reference TRBV7-6 and TRBJ2-2, the CDR3 gives the full variable domain: GAGVSQSPRYKVTKRGQDVALRCDPISGHVSLYWYRQALGQGPEFLTYFNYEAQQDKSGLPNDRFSAERPEGSISTLTIQRTEQRDSAMYRCASSLAGQGTANTGELFFGEGSRLTVL.

In its sample, this clonotype was seen many times. The gene calls are TRBV29-1 and TRBJ2-2; TRBD1 might be the D (6 bases). Germline values: CDR1 SQVTM, CDR2 ANQGSEA. The CDR3 runs to 13 residues. Trimming removed 2 bases from V and 5 bases from J, with 9 bases in between. The chain's CDR3 is CSVEWGQTGELFF. The CDR3 DNA follows: TGCAGCGTTGAATGGGGGCAGACCGGGGAGCTGTTTTTT.

The chain recombines TRBV4-1 with TRBJ1-3, with D possibly TRBD1 on 6 matching bases. This CDR3 is built from 14 residues. Germline CDR1 and CDR2: MGHRA and YSYEKL. V lost 3 bases and J 4 bases, leaving 10 bases between the germline ends. CDR3 DNA sequence: TGCGCCAGCAGCCAGGACGGACAGGGAAACACCATATATTTT. It codes for CASSQDGQGNTIYF.

This clonotype was observed a handful of times. In DNA, the CDR3 is TGTGCCAGCAGTTTAACACCCCCTAACACTGAAGCTTTCTTT. Translated: CASSLTPPNTEAFF. The chain has TRBV28 and TRBJ1-1; D not resolved. Germline CDR1 is MDHEN and CDR2 is SYDVKM. The CDR3 runs 14 residues. V lost 2 bases and J lost 2, with 9 bases in between.

This clonotype was picked up many times. This chain joins TRBV7-9 and TRBJ1-3; D is ambiguous. V dropped 0 bases and J dropped 0 bases, with 12 bases sitting between them. The CDR3 loop spans 17 amino acids. Germline loops: CDR1 SEHNR, CDR2 FQNEAQ (reference sequence). The CDR3 nucleotides read TGTGCCAGCAGCTTAGCGGAGGTCACCCCCTCTGGAAACACCATATATTTT. This sequence encodes CASSLAEVTPSGNTIYF. Full variable domain (missing parts from reference TRBV7-9 and TRBJ1-3): DTGVSQNPRHKITKRGQNVTFRCDPISEHNRLYWYRQTLGQGPEFLTYFQNEAQLEKSRLLSDRFSAERPKGSFSTLEIQRTEQGDSAMYLCASSLAEVTPSGNTIYFGEGSWLTVV.

The chain uses TRBV6-6 and TRBJ1-6; the match to TRBD1 covers 7 bases. Germline values: CDR1 MNHNY, CDR2 SVGAGI (reference sequence). V shed 5 bases and J 1 base; nucleotides not matched to a gene: 2. This CDR3 has 15 amino acids. In DNA, the CDR3 is TGTGCCAGCAGTCAGGACAGGTCCTATAATTCACCCCTCCACTTT. As protein: CASSQDRSYNSPLHF.

This clonotype was counted ten times or more. This chain joins TRBV11-2 and TRBJ1-2; D gene unclear. CDR1 and CDR2 (germline): SGHAT, FQNNGV. V lost 5 bases to trimming and J lost 1 base, with 11 bases between them. The CDR3 is 14 amino acids. The chain's CDR3 is CASSHERFNYGYTF. The DNA of the CDR3 is TGTGCCAGCAGCCACGAGAGATTTAACTATGGCTACACCTTC. Variable domain in full (rest from reference TRBV11-2 and TRBJ1-2): EAGVAQSPRYKIIEKRQSVAFWCNPISGHATLYWYQQILGQGPKLLIQFQNNGVVDDSQLPKDRFSAERLKGVDSTLKIQPAKLEDSAVYLCASSHERFNYGYTFGSGTRLTVV.

This clonotype was detected ten times or more. The chain joins TRBV20-1 to TRBJ1-1, with TRBD1 matching over 9 bases. With 3 bases clipped from V and 2 bases from J, the junction kept 7 bases outside the gene matches. The CDR3 runs to 15 residues. Germline V gene lookup returns CDR1 DFQATT and CDR2 SNEGSKA (reference sequence). The DNA for the CDR3 is TGCAGTGCTAGGGCGACAGGGGGGCGAAACACTGAAGCTTTCTTT. It specifies CSARATGGRNTEAFF.

The V gene is TRBV18, the J gene TRBJ2-7; TRBD1 is a possible D gene (5 bases). CDR1 is KGHSH, CDR2 LQKENI, per germline. V was trimmed by 0 bases and J by 5 bases, leaving 14 bases between them. This CDR3 has 15 residues. This CDR3 is CASSPPVGGADEQYF. CDR3 in DNA: TGTGCCAGCTCACCACCGGTCGGTGGGGCGGACGAGCAGTACTTC.

This clonotype was counted at least ten times. The chain joins TRBV28 to TRBJ1-2; 8 nucleotides line up with TRBD1. Germline V lookup: CDR1 MDHEN, CDR2 SYDVKM. V gave up 5 bases and J gave up 5 bases; unmatched junction bases: 4. The CDR3 totals 13 residues. CDR3 protein: CASSARTGYGYTF. CDR3 DNA: TGTGCCAGCAGTGCCCGGACAGGGTATGGCTACACCTTC.

This clonotype has ten or more counts. This sequence joins TRBV24-1 and TRBJ1-6; D gene ambiguous. Germline values: CDR1 KGHDR, CDR2 SFDVKD. The ends were cut back, 3 bases at V and 10 bases at J, with 9 bases in the middle. CDR3 length equals 13 residues. The CDR3 DNA reads as TGTGCCACCAGTGATGGGGTTGGCTCACCCCTCCACTTT. Encoded protein: CATSDGVGSPLHF.

This sequence joins TRBV7-2 and TRBJ1-2, with D uncertain. Looked up from germline, CDR1 is SGHTA and CDR2 is FQGNSA. The V gene lost 4 bases and the J gene lost 7 bases, with 19 bases spanning the gap. The CDR3 is made up of 15 amino acids. CDR3 residues: CASSSTGLAGGGYTF. CDR3 nucleotides: TGTGCCAGCAGCTCAACCGGACTAGCGGGAGGTGGCTACACCTTC. The full variable domain, in which reference TRBV7-2 and TRBJ1-2 provide the parts outside the CDR3, is GAGVSQSPSNKVTEKGKDVELRCDPISGHTALYWYRQSLGQGLEFLIYFQGNSAPDKSGLPSDRFSAERTGGSVSTLTIQRTQQEDSAVYLCASSSTGLAGGGYTFGSGTRLTVV.

At least ten counts were recorded for this clonotype. At one boundary the junction diverges from the germline segment, which might be a read error. This chain connects TRBV30 to TRBJ1-2; a weak D match, TRBD1 (6 bases). This CDR3 has 11 amino acids. CDR1 and CDR2 from the germline V gene are GTSNPN and SVGIG (reference sequence). CDR3 in DNA: TGTGCCTGGAGTGAGGGCTGGGACACCCACTTC. It yields the protein CAWSEGWDTHF.

The chain has TRBV14 and TRBJ1-1, with 8 bases matching TRBD1. V lost 1 base to trimming and J lost 5 bases; unmatched junction nucleotides: 3. The germline CDR1 and CDR2 sequences are SGHDN and FVKESK. The CDR3 runs to 14 residues. The CDR3 DNA reads TGTGCCAGCAGCCAAGGGACAGGGAGGACTGAAGCTTTCTTT. This encodes CASSQGTGRTEAFF.

About this clonotype itself: A much larger clonotype is one base distant, so this may be a read error. The chain recombines TRBV12-3 or TRBV12-4 with TRBJ2-7, with 8 bases fitting TRBD2. Unmatched junction bases numbered 10, after V lost 6 bases and J lost 3 bases. The CDR3 has 15 amino acids. The chain's CDR3 is CASSRTGGSDYEQYF. The CDR3 DNA sequence: TGTGCCAGCAGCCGGACGGGAGGGTCGGACTACGAGCAGTACTTC.

This clonotype came up many times. The V gene is TRBV6-6, the J gene TRBJ2-7; D is unresolved. The CDR3 totals 12 residues. Trimming shortened V by 0 bases and J by 5 bases, and 5 bases separated the two germline ends. CDR1 MNHNY and CDR2 SVGAGI come from the germline V gene (reference sequence). The CDR3 spells CASSYSKDEQYF. The CDR3 DNA reads as TGTGCCAGCAGTTACTCTAAGGACGAGCAGTACTTC.

In regard to this clonotype: With a much larger clone just one base away, this may be a read error. V is TRBV6-5 and J is TRBJ1-1; maybe TRBD1 (5 bases). The CDR3 runs to 16 residues. Germline-derived CDR1 and CDR2 are MNHEY and SVGAGI. V dropped 7 bases and J dropped 3 bases, with 21 bases sitting between them. CDR3: CASTKQWGELDTEAFF. CDR3 bases: TGTGCCAGCACGAAACAATGGGGGGAGTTAGACACTGAAGCTTTCTTT.

This clonotype came up many times. The genes are TRBV6-5 and TRBJ1-1, with D perhaps TRBD1 (5 bases). V was pared by 5 bases and J by 0 bases, with 10 bases between. The length of the CDR3 is 14 residues. In germline, CDR1 is MNHEY, CDR2 SVGAGI. The CDR3 here is CASSIGTVNTEAFF. The CDR3 DNA is TGTGCCAGCAGTATCGGGACGGTGAACACTGAAGCTTTCTTT.

This clonotype was recorded a few times. The chain has TRBV4-1 and TRBJ2-2; D is undetermined. This CDR3 is built from 16 residues. V dropped 0 bases and J dropped 1 base, with 9 bases sitting between them. Germline V gene data show CDR1 as MGHRA and CDR2 as YSYEKL. In DNA, the CDR3 is TGCGCCAGCAGCCAAGATTTGACTGTGAACACCGGGGAGCTGTTTTTT. This encodes CASSQDLTVNTGELFF.

The chain employs TRBV12-3 or TRBV12-4 and TRBJ2-5; 7 bases match TRBD1. V shed 6 bases and J 9 bases; nucleotides not matched to a gene: 10. The CDR3 spans 13 residues. The CDR3 spells CASSRTLDRAQYF. In DNA, the CDR3 is TGTGCCAGCAGCCGGACCCTAGACAGGGCCCAGTACTTC.

The V gene is TRBV6-5, the J gene TRBJ2-1, with D tentatively TRBD1 (7 bases). Trimming shortened V by 5 bases and J by 2 bases, and 13 bases separated the two germline ends. Germline V CDR1 and CDR2: MNHEY, SVGAGI. The length of the CDR3 is 15 residues. The CDR3 here is CASSPAGQPYNEQFF. CDR3 coding DNA: TGTGCCAGCAGTCCTGCGGGACAGCCCTACAATGAGCAGTTCTTC.

The gene calls are TRBV2 and TRBJ2-5, with no clear D. Germline V gene sequence: CDR1 SNHLY, CDR2 FYNNEI. The CDR3 runs to 15 residues. V lost 6 bases, J lost 3 bases, and 17 bases lay in between. CDR3 nucleotide sequence: TGTGCCAGCAGCCAAGACCGCCGGCCCGAAGAGACCCAGTACTTC. Translation: CASSQDRRPEETQYF. Full variable domain (rest looked up from reference TRBV2 and TRBJ2-5): EPEVTQTPSHQVTQMGQEVILRCVPISNHLYFYWYRQILGQKVEFLVSFYNNEISEKSEIFDDQFSVERPDGSNFTLKIRSTKLEDSAMYFCASSQDRRPEETQYFGPGTRLLVL.

The V call is TRBV11-2, the J call TRBJ2-5; tentative D call: TRBD2 (6 bases). The ends were cut back, 2 bases at V and 1 base at J, with 20 bases in the middle. Germline V gives CDR1 SGHAT, CDR2 FQNNGV. The CDR3 covers 18 residues. The CDR3 DNA reads as TGTGCCAGCAGCTTAAGACTAGGAGACAGAATAACCCAAGAGACCCAGTACTTC. It yields the protein CASSLRLGDRITQETQYF.

V usage is TRBV7-9 and J usage is TRBJ2-7; 8 bases line up with TRBD1. This CDR3 is built from 15 residues. Germline trimming cut 3 bases from V and 2 bases from J; bases unmatched to any gene: 6. Germline V gives CDR1 SEHNR, CDR2 FQNEAQ (reference sequence). The CDR3 is CASSFRTGRAYEQYF. CDR3 sequence (DNA): TGTGCCAGCAGCTTTAGGACAGGGCGGGCCTACGAGCAGTACTTC.

V usage is TRBV11-1 and J usage is TRBJ2-2; D may be TRBD1 (5 bases). Looked up from germline, CDR1 is SGHAT and CDR2 is FQDESV (reference sequence). Trimming removed 0 bases at V and 5 bases at J, with 10 bases between. This CDR3 is 15 amino acids long. CDR3 nucleotide sequence: TGTGCCAGCAGCTTAGCGTGGACACCGACCGGGGAGCTGTTTTTT. Residues: CASSLAWTPTGELFF.

This clonotype was observed at least ten times. The chain couples TRBV2 to TRBJ1-5, with a possible D match to TRBD1 (6 bases). The V end lost 7 bases, the J end lost 6 bases, and 13 bases lay between the germline ends. Germline V gene lookup returns CDR1 SNHLY and CDR2 FYNNEI. CDR3 length equals 13 residues. CDR3 residues: CASNYREGQPQHF. In nucleotides, the CDR3 is TGTGCCAGCAATTACAGGGAGGGTCAGCCCCAGCATTTT.

This clonotype showed up many times. The chain carries TRBV5-1 and TRBJ1-2; a weak D match, TRBD1 (5 bases). V lost 1 base to trimming and J lost 4 bases, with 11 bases between them. The CDR3 totals 14 residues. From germline, CDR1 is SGHRS and CDR2 YFSETQ. CDR3: CASSLPDRAYGYTF. The CDR3 bases are TGCGCCAGCAGCTTGCCCGACAGAGCCTATGGCTACACCTTC.